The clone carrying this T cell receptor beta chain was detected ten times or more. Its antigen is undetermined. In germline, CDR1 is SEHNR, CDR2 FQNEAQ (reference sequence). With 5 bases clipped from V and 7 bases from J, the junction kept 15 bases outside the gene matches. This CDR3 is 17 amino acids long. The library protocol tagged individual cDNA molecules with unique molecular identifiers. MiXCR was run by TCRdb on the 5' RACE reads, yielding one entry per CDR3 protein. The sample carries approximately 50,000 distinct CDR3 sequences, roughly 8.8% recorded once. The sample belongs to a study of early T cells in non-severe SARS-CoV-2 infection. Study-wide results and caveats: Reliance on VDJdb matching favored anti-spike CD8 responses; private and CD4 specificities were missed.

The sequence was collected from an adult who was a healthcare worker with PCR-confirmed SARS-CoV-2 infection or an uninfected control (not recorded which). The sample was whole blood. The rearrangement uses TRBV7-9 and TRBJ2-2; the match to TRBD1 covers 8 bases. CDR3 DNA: TGTGCCAGCAGCCACCACGGACAGGGAGTCTACGGCGGGGAGCTGTTTTTT. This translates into CASSHHGQGVYGGELFF.